Sequencing of this T cell receptor (beta chain) was carried out in a study of blood T cell repertoires in COVID-19. Overall study: Whether acute or convalescent, the COVID-19 samples came from the United States, Italy and Spain.

The CDR3 is made up of 16 amino acids. The V gene lost 1 base and the J gene lost 10 bases, with 20 bases spanning the gap. Germline V CDR1 and CDR2: SGHNT, YENEEA. Some clones are missing from TCRdb's copy, which holds only in-frame ones; the method was immunoSEQ multiplex PCR. The data contain fewer than 30,000 clones, around two thirds of them singletons. The table lists this clone with a few counts. The receptor was isolated from a man aged 60 to 69 with active or convalescent COVID-19. Sequenced sample: peripheral blood. The chain couples TRBV11-3 to TRBJ2-1; maybe TRBD2 (5 bases). CDR3 sequence reads: CASSLVVGATTGEQFF. The CDR3 region has the DNA TGTGCCAGCAGCTTAGTTGTGGGAGCGACTACGGGCGAGCAGTTCTTC.